This TCR beta chain came from a study of regulatory T cells in long-lasting Graves disease. Comment on this clonotype: A read error is the likely source, as a far larger clone sits one nucleotide away.

This sample's time point: newly diagnosed GD, antithyroid drugs for less than 3 months. Generation of the TCR library employed RNA extracted from PBMCs. Arm-PCR of CDR3 regions with iRepertoire HTBI primers generated TCR beta libraries. TCRdb independently ran MiXCR on the multiplex PCR reads; one entry per CDR3 protein. The sample includes 200,000 to 250,000 distinct CDR3 sequences, around 17% of them seen just once. The clonotype was recovered from a female donor with Graves disease. Specimen: peripheral blood mononuclear cells (PBMCs), collected at new diagnosis, from a patient treated with antithyroid drugs.

CDR3 bases: TGTGCCAGCAGCTTTAAGGCCGGGAGGGCCCCCGGGGAGCCGTTTTTT. Amino acids: CASSFKAGRAPGEPFF. V and J are TRBV9 and TRBJ2-2; TRBD2 aligns across 8 bases. This CDR3 spans 16 amino acids. The V gene's germline CDR1 is SGDLS and CDR2 YYNGEE.